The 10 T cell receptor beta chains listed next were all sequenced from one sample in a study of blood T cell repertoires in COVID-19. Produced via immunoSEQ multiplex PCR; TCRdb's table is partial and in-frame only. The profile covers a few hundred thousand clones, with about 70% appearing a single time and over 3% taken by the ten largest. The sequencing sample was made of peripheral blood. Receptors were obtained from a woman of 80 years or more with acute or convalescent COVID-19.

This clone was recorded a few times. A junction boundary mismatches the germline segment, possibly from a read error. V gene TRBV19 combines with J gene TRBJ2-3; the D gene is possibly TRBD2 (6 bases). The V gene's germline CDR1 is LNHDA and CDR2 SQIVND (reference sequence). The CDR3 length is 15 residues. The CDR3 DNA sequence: TGTGCCAGTAGCGATACCTACGGGGGTACAGATACTCAGTATTTT. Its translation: CASSDTYGGTDTQYF.

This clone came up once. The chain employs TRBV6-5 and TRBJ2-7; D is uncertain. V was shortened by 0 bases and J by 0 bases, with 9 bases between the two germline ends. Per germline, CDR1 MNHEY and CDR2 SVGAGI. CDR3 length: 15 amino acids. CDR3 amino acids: CASSYSTAASYEQYF. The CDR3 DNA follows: TGTGCCAGCAGTTACTCGACTGCGGCCTCCTACGAGCAGTACTTC.

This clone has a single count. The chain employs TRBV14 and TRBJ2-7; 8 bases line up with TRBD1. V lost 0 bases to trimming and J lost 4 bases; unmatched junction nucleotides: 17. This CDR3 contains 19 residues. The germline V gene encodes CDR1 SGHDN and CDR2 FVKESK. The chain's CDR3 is CASSQERIYWTGRIYEQYF. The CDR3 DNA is TGTGCCAGCAGCCAAGAAAGAATTTATTGGACAGGGAGGATTTACGAGCAGTACTTC.

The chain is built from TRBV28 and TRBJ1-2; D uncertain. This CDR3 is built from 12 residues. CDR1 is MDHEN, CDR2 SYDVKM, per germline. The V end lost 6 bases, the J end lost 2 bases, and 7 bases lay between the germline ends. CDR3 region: CASSPSNYGYTF. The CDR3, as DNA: TGTGCCAGCAGCCCCTCGAACTATGGCTACACCTTC.

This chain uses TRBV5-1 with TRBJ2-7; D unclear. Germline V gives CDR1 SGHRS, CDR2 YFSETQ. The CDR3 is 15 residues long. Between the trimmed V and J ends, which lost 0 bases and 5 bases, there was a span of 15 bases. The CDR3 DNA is TGCGCCAGCAGCTTGGCCGTGGTTGTTGGGCACGAGCAGTACTTC. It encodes CASSLAVVVGHEQYF.

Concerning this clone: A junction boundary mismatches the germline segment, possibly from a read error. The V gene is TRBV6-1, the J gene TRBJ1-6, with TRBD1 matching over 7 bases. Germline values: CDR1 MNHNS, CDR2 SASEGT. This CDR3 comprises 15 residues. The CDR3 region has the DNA TGTGCCAGCAGAGAAGGACAGGTCTTAGATTCACCCCTCCACTTT. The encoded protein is CASREGQVLDSPLHF.

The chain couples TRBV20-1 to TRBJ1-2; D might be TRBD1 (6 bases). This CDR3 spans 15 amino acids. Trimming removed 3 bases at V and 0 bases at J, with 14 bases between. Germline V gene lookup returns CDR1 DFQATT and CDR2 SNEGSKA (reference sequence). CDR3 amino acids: CSASDGGLSNYGYTF. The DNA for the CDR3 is TGCAGTGCTAGTGACGGGGGGCTGTCTAACTATGGCTACACCTTC.

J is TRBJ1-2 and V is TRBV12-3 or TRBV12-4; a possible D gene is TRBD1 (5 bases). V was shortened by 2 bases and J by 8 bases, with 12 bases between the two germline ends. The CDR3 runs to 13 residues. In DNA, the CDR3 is TGTGCCAGCAGTTTACCCGGGACTGGGGGCTACACCTTC. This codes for CASSLPGTGGYTF.

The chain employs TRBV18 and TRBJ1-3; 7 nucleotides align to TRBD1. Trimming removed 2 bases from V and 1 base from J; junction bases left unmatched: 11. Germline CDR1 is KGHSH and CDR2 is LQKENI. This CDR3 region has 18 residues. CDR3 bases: TGTGCCAGCTCACCAGAGGGGGCAGGGGGAAGATCTGGAAACACCATATATTTT. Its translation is CASSPEGAGGRSGNTIYF.

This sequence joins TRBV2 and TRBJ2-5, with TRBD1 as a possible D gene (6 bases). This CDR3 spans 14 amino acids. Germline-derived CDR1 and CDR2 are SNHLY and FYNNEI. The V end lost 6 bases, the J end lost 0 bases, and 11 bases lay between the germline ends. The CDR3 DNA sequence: TGTGCCAGCAGGATACAGGGAAACCAAGAGACCCAGTACTTC. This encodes CASRIQGNQETQYF.